This T cell receptor beta chain derives from a study of T cell clones after liver transplantation. As concerns this clone: What it recognizes is unknown.

The table came from immunoSEQ multiplex PCR; TCRdb's copy has only in-frame clones and leaves some out. This table has several hundred clones, 50% to 65% appearing once. This CDR3 is 13 amino acids long. Germline V CDR1 and CDR2: SEHNR, FQNEAQ (reference sequence). V lost 5 bases to trimming and J lost 13 bases, with 15 bases between them. Proliferating CFSE-low MLR cells were sequenced to define alloreactive TCRbeta sequences. Pre-transplant recipient cells met graft donor PBMCs, splenocytes, lymph-node cells, or third-party PBMCs. This rearrangement joins TRBV7-9 to TRBJ1-6, with TRBD1 as a possible D gene (6 bases). This TCR was recovered from a human patient who received a liver transplant. Part of the T cells may come from the graft donor. Material for sequencing was CD4+ T cells from cultured PBMCs. The CDR3, as DNA: TGTGCCAGCAGCGCAACAGCACAGGGTCCCCTCCACTTT. It specifies CASSATAQGPLHF.